These 8 T cell receptor beta chains originate from one sample sequenced in a study of glioma-infiltrating T cells. TCR alpha and beta CDR3 regions were amplified from RNA using iRepertoire nested multiplex PCR. Via MiXCR, TCRdb re-called the multiplex PCR reads, giving one row per CDR3 protein. The table records tens of thousands of distinct CDR3 sequences, 35% to 45% of them present only once. Sequencing input: glioma tissue, nonneoplastic brain tissue, or PBMCs (not recorded which). These receptors all come from a human donor with low-grade glioma or glioblastoma, undergoing nonglioma brain surgery, or in good health (not recorded which).

This clonotype has ten or more counts. The chain carries TRBV19 and TRBJ1-2, with D perhaps TRBD1 (5 bases). CDR1 LNHDA and CDR2 SQIVND come from the germline V gene (reference sequence). The length of the CDR3 is 12 residues. Trimming took 7 bases from V and 4 from J, leaving 10 bases between them. CDR3 in amino acids: CASTGTPYGYTF. The CDR3 DNA follows: TGTGCCAGTACAGGGACGCCCTATGGCTACACCTTC.

This clonotype was observed a few times. This chain joins TRBV12-3 or TRBV12-4 and TRBJ1-2, with 7 bases that match TRBD1. Trimming removed 3 bases from V and 8 bases from J; junction bases left unmatched: 15. The CDR3 contains 16 residues. The CDR3: CASSFPTGPAVVGYTF. The CDR3 bases are TGTGCCAGCAGTTTTCCGACAGGGCCTGCGGTAGTGGGCTACACCTTC.

This clonotype was detected ten times or more. This chain links TRBV11-3 with TRBJ2-7; a weak D match, TRBD2 (6 bases). The V end was cut by 1 base, the J end by 4 bases, with 11 bases between. The CDR3 totals 14 residues. Germline V lookup: CDR1 SGHNT, CDR2 YENEEA. The CDR3 is CASSLAGEVYEQYF. The CDR3 coding sequence is TGTGCCAGCAGCTTAGCGGGAGAGGTTTACGAGCAGTACTTC. The entire variable domain, with the rest obtained from reference TRBV11-3 and TRBJ2-7, is as follows: EAGVVQSPRYKIIEKKQPVAFWCNPISGHNTLYWYLQNLGQGPELLIRYENEEAVDDSQLPKDRFSAERLKGVDSTLKIQPAELGDSAVYLCASSLAGEVYEQYFGPGTRLTVT.

V and J are TRBV6-5 and TRBJ2-3, with 9 bases identical to TRBD2. Trimming cost V 5 bases and J 7 bases; bases outside gene matches: 16. The CDR3 has 17 residues. The germline V gene has CDR1 MNHEY and CDR2 SVGAGI. The CDR3 here is CASSHVLAGLQGYTQYF. Written as DNA, the CDR3 is TGTGCCAGCAGTCACGTCCTAGCGGGGCTCCAGGGATATACGCAGTATTTT.

As concerns this clonotype: Since the CDR3 does not end with the conserved phenylalanine or tryptophan, this likely comes from a read error. The rearrangement links TRBV3-1 to TRBJ2-1; D might be TRBD1 or TRBD2, each matching 5 bases. Germline assignment: CDR1 LGHDT and CDR2 YNNKEL (reference sequence). The CDR3 sequence is 14 residues long. In DNA form, the CDR3 reads TGTGCCAGCAGCAAAGATGGGGGTCGCAATGAGCAGTTCTAC. Its translation: CASSKDGGRNEQFY.

A note on this clonotype: A much larger clone differs from this one at a single base, so this may be a read error. V usage is TRBV12-3 or TRBV12-4 and J usage is TRBJ1-5; D is ambiguous. The CDR3 has 13 amino acids. The chain's CDR3 is CAISFRENQPQHF. In DNA, the CDR3 is TGTGCCATCAGTTTTCGGGAGAATCAGCCCCAGCATTTT.

For this clonotype: Its ends do not fully match the called genes, so a read error is possible. V usage is TRBV20-1 and J usage is TRBJ1-5; no firm D call. The CDR3 extends over 14 amino acids. Per the germline V gene, CDR1 is DFQATT and CDR2 is SNEGSKA (reference sequence). In DNA, the CDR3 is TGCAGTGCTAGACCATCCGGACCACATCATCCCCAGCATTTT. Its translation: CSARPSGPHHPQHF.

V usage is TRBV28 and J usage is TRBJ1-2, with D hard to call. Looked up from germline, CDR1 is MDHEN and CDR2 is SYDVKM. Between the trimmed V and J ends, which lost 2 bases and 9 bases, there was a span of 10 bases. The CDR3 is 12 residues long. CDR3 residues: CASSLPERRYTF. CDR3 nucleotides: TGTGCCAGCAGTTTACCTGAACGGCGCTACACCTTC.